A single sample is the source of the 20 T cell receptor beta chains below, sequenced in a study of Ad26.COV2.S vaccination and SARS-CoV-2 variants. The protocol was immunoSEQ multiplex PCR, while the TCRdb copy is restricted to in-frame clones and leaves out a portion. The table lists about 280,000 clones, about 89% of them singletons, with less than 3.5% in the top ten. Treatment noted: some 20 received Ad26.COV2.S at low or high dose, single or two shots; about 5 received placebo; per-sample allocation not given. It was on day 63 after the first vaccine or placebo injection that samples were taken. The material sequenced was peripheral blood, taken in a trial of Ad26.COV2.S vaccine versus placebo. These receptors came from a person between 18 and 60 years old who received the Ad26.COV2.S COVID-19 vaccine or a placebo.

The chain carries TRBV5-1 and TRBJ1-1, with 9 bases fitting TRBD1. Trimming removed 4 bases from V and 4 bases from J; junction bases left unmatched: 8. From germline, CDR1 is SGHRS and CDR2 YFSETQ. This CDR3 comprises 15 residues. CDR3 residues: CASSVAGTGTTEAFF. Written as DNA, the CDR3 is TGCGCCAGCAGCGTAGCCGGGACAGGGACCACTGAAGCTTTCTTT.

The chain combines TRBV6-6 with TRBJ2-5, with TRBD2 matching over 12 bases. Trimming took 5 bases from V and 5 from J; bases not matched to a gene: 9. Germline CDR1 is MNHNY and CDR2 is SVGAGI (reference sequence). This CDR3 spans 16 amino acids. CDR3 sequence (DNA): TGTGCCAGCAGTCTCTCCCTAGCGGGAGGGTACGAGACCCAGTACTTC. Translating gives CASSLSLAGGYETQYF.

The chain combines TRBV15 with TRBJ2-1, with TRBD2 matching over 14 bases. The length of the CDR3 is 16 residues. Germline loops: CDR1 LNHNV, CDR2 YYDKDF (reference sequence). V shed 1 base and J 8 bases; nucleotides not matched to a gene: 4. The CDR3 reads CATSRGLAGGGYEQFF. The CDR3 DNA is TGTGCCACCAGCAGAGGACTAGCGGGAGGGGGCTATGAGCAGTTCTTC.

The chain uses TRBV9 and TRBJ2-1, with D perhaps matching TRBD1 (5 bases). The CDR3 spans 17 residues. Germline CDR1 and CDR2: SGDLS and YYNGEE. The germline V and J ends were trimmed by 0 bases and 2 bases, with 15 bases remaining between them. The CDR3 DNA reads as TGTGCCAGCAGCGTAGGGCCCCAGGGTCCTACCTACAATGAGCAGTTCTTC. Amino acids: CASSVGPQGPTYNEQFF.

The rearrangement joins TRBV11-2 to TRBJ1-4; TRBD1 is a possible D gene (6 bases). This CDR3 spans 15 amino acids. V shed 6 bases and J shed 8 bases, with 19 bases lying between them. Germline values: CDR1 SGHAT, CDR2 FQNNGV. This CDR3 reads CASRSFGGADEKLFF. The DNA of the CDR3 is TGTGCCAGCAGGTCCTTTGGGGGGGCGGACGAAAAACTGTTTTTT. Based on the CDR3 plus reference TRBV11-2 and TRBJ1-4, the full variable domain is EAGVAQSPRYKIIEKRQSVAFWCNPISGHATLYWYQQILGQGPKLLIQFQNNGVVDDSQLPKDRFSAERLKGVDSTLKIQPAKLEDSAVYLCASRSFGGADEKLFFGSGTQLSVL.

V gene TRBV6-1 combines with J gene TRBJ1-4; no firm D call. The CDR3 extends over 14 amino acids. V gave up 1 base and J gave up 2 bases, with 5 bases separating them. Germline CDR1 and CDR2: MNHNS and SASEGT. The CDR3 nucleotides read TGTGCCAGCAGTGAAGGGGCGACTAATGAAAAACTGTTTTTT. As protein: CASSEGATNEKLFF.

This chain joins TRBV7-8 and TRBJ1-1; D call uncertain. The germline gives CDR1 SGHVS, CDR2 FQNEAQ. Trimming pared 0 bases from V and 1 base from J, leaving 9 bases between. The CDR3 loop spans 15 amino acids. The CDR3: CASSLARMGNTEAFF. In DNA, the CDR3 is TGTGCCAGCAGCTTAGCGCGAATGGGGAACACTGAAGCTTTCTTT.

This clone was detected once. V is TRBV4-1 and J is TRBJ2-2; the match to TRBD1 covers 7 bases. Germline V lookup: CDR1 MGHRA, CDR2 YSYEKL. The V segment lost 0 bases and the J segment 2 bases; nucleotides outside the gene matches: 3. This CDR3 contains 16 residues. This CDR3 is CASSQEDRVNTGELFF. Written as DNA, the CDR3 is TGCGCCAGCAGCCAAGAAGACAGGGTAAACACCGGGGAGCTGTTTTTT.

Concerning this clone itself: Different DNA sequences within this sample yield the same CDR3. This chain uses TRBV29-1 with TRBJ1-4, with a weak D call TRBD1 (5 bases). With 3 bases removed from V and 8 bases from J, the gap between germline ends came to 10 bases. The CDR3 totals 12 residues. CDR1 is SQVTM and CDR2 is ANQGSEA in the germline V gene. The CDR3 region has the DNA TGCAGCGTTGATCCTGGGGGAGAAAAACTGTTTTTT. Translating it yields CSVDPGGEKLFF.

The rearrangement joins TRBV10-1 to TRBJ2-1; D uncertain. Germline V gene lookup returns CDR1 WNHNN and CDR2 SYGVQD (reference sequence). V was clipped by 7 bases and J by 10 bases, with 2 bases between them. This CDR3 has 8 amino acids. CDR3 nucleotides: TGCGCCAGCACCGAGCAGTTCTTC. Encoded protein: CASTEQFF.

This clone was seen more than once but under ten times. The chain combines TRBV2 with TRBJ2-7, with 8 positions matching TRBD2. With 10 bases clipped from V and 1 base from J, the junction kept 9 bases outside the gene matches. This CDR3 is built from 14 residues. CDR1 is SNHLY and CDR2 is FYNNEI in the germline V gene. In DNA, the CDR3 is TGTGCCACCTCAAATGGACTAGCTTCCTACGAGCAGTACTTC. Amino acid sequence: CATSNGLASYEQYF.

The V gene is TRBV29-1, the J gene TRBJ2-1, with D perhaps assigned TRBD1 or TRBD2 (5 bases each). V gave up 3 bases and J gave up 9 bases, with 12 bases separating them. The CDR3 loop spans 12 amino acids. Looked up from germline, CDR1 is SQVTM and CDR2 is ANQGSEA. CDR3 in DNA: TGCAGCGTTGAGCTTGGGGGTAGTGAGCAGTTCTTC. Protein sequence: CSVELGGSEQFF.

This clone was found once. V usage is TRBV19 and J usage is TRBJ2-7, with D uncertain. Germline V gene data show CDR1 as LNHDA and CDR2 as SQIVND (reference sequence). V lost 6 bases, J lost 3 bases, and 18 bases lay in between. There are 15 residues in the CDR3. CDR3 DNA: TGTGCCAGTAGCCTTCGTACCCCTGGCGGCTACGAGCAGTACTTC. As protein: CASSLRTPGGYEQYF. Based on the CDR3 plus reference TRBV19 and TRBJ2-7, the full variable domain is DGGITQSPKYLFRKEGQNVTLSCEQNLNHDAMYWYRQDPGQGLRLIYYSQIVNDFQKGDIAEGYSVSREKKESFPLTVTSAQKNPTAFYLCASSLRTPGGYEQYFGPGTRLTVT.

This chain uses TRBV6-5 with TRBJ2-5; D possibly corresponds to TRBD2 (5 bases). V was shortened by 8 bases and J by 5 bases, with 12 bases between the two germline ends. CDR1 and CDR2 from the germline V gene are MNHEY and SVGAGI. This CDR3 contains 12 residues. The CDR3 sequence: CASGRASETQYF. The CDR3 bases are TGTGCCAGCGGGCGGGCATCGGAGACCCAGTACTTC.

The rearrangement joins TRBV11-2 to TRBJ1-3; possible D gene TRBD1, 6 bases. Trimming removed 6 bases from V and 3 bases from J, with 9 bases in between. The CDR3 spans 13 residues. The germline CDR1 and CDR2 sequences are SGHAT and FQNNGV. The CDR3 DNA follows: TGTGCCAGCAGTCGGGACAATGGAAACACCATATATTTT. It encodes CASSRDNGNTIYF.

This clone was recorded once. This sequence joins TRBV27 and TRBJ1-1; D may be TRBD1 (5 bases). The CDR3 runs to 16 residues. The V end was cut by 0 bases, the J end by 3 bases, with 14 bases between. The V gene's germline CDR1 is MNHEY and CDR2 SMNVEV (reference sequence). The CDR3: CASSLSPLRGHTEAFF. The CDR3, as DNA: TGTGCCAGCAGTTTATCGCCCCTAAGGGGTCACACTGAAGCTTTCTTT.

For the CDR3, the DNA is TGTGCCAGCAGCTCCACTAGCGGGAGTCTCTCAGATACGCAGTATTTT. Translating gives CASSSTSGSLSDTQYF. The chain carries TRBV11-3 and TRBJ2-3; the match to TRBD2 covers 11 bases. V lost 4 bases to trimming and J lost 4 bases; unmatched junction nucleotides: 7. The germline gives CDR1 SGHNT, CDR2 YENEEA. There are 16 residues in the CDR3.

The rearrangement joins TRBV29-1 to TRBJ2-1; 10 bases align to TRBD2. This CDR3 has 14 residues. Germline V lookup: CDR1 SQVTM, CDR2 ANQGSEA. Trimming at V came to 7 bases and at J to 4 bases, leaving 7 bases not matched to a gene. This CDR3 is CSGTGTSDYNEQFF. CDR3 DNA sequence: TGCAGCGGGACCGGGACTAGCGATTACAATGAGCAGTTCTTC.

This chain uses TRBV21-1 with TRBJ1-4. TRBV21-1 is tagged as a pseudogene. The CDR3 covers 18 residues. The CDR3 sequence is CASSKDVGRGETNEKLFF. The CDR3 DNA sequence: TGTGCCAGCAGCAAAGATGTAGGGAGGGGGGAAACTAATGAAAAACTGTTTTTT.

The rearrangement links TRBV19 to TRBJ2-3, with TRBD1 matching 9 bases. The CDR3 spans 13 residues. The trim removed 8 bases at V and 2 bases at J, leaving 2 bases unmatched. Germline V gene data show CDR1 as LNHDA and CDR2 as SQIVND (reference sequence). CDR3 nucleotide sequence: TGTGCCAGTCGGACAGGGGTCACAGATACGCAGTATTTT. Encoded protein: CASRTGVTDTQYF.